This T cell receptor beta chain originates from a study of PD-L1 blockade in urothelial cancer. The wider study: Patients, treated from about 2014 onward, received atezolizumab 1,200 mg intravenously every 3 weeks. Male patients with bladder-origin urothelial cancer numbered about 85% of the 29. Among blood samples, the median T cell count was 130,000 to 150,000.

The CDR3 is 9 amino acids. V was trimmed by 8 bases and J by 10 bases, leaving 6 bases between them. Germline lookup yields CDR1 MNHNY and CDR2 SVGAGI (reference sequence). TCRdb's copy holds only in-frame clones and misses some; the assay was immunoSEQ multiplex PCR. The data hold 30,000 to 50,000 clones, with around nine tenths observed a single time. The sample in question was PBMCs, obtained around atezolizumab (anti-PD-L1) treatment. V usage is TRBV6-6 and J usage is TRBJ1-5; D gene uncertain. This receptor was identified in a man in his fifties or sixties with urothelial cancer. The CDR3 coding sequence is TGTGCCAGCGGCCAACCCCAGCATTTT. It encodes CASGQPQHF.